One sample yielded the 26 T cell receptor beta chains listed below, sequenced in a study of blood T cell repertoires in COVID-19. Only in-frame clones appear in the TCRdb table, and some are missing; sequencing was by immunoSEQ multiplex PCR. The repertoire holds about 110,000 clones, with approximately 81% as singletons. The sample comprised peripheral blood. The receptors shown here come from a man in his forties with acute or convalescent COVID-19.

This chain uses TRBV3-1 (or the pseudogene TRBV3-2) with TRBJ1-3; D is perhaps TRBD1 (5 bases). Trimming removed 8 bases from V and 0 bases from J, with 11 bases in between. This CDR3 is 14 amino acids long. CDR1 and CDR2 from the germline V gene are LGHDT and YNNKEL (reference sequence). The CDR3 region is CASGARDSGNTIYF. CDR3 in DNA: TGTGCCAGCGGGGCAAGGGACTCTGGAAACACCATATATTTT.

The table lists this clone with a few counts. The chain carries TRBV7-2 and TRBJ1-2; a weak D match, TRBD1 (6 bases). There are 17 residues in the CDR3. The germline V gene has CDR1 SGHTA and CDR2 FQGNSA. With 1 base removed from V and 7 bases from J, the gap between germline ends came to 22 bases. The chain's CDR3 is CASSLDSGPKPRGGYTF. CDR3 sequence (DNA): TGTGCCAGCAGCTTAGATTCAGGACCCAAGCCCAGGGGTGGCTACACCTTC.

This clone was seen many times. The chain uses TRBV5-1 and TRBJ1-3, with D possibly being TRBD1 (5 bases). V was cut by 5 bases and J by 8 bases, with 17 bases left in between. This CDR3 has 14 amino acids. Germline V CDR1 and CDR2: SGHRS, YFSETQ. The CDR3, as DNA: TGCGCCAGCAGGTCGGACACCGCGTCGGACACCATATATTTT. This encodes CASRSDTASDTIYF.

The V call is TRBV5-1, the J call TRBJ2-1; D gene unclear. Germline V lookup: CDR1 SGHRS, CDR2 YFSETQ. Trimming cost V 0 bases and J 0 bases, with 7 bases left between them. This CDR3 comprises 15 residues. This chain's CDR3 is CASSLGGRSYNEQFF. CDR3 bases: TGCGCCAGCAGCTTGGGTGGGCGCTCCTACAATGAGCAGTTCTTC.

This chain connects TRBV28 to TRBJ2-7; 7 bases line up with TRBD2. CDR1 and CDR2 (germline): MDHEN, SYDVKM. J lost 0 bases, V lost 6 bases, and 14 bases had no gene match. This CDR3 region has 17 residues. The CDR3 DNA reads as TGTGCCAGCAGCCTAAATCGACTAGCCCGGAGCTCCTACGAGCAGTACTTC. As protein: CASSLNRLARSSYEQYF.

The chain has TRBV6-5 and TRBJ2-3; 8 bases are a match to TRBD2. Germline V gene lookup returns CDR1 MNHEY and CDR2 SVGAGI. The CDR3 is made up of 15 amino acids. V dropped 4 bases and J dropped 6; count of bases not matched to a gene: 9. CDR3 sequence (DNA): TGTGCCAGCAGTTCAAGCGGGGGTAGCGGTGATACGCAGTATTTT. This sequence encodes CASSSSGGSGDTQYF.

CDR3 in amino acids: CASSLSPGIWPGELFF. The CDR3 DNA follows: TGTGCCAGCAGTTTATCGCCGGGGATCTGGCCCGGGGAGCTGTTTTTT. The rearrangement links TRBV5-5 to TRBJ2-2, with D perhaps matching TRBD2 (5 bases). Germline assignment: CDR1 SGHKS and CDR2 YYEKEE (reference sequence). CDR3 length: 16 amino acids. Deletions cut 5 bases from V and 6 bases from J, with 20 bases between.

The V call is TRBV6-6, the J call TRBJ1-1; TRBD1 aligns across 7 bases. The germline CDR1 and CDR2 sequences are MNHNY and SVGAGI (reference sequence). The trim removed 4 bases at V and 5 bases at J, leaving 7 bases unmatched. The CDR3 totals 14 residues. The CDR3 nucleotides read TGTGCCAGCAGTTCCGAGACAGGGAAGACTGAAGCTTTCTTT. Its protein product is CASSSETGKTEAFF.

The rearrangement joins TRBV5-1 to TRBJ2-5, with TRBD1 matching over 8 bases. Per the germline V gene, CDR1 is SGHRS and CDR2 is YFSETQ. J lost 4 bases, V lost 2 bases, and 7 bases had no gene match. There are 15 residues in the CDR3. DNA of the CDR3: TGCGCCAGCAGCTTACAGGGGGGATGGGGAGAGACCCAGTACTTC. This sequence encodes CASSLQGGWGETQYF.

The chain joins TRBV27 to TRBJ2-7; TRBD2 is a possible D gene (6 bases). Trimming stripped 5 bases from V and 2 bases from J, with 16 bases between. Per germline, CDR1 MNHEY and CDR2 SMNVEV (reference sequence). CDR3 length: 15 amino acids. CDR3 region: CASSPRRDSPYEQYF. The CDR3 DNA follows: TGTGCCAGCAGTCCTCGTCGGGACTCACCCTACGAGCAGTACTTC.

This rearrangement joins TRBV9 to TRBJ2-3; TRBD2 aligns across 9 bases. Germline-derived CDR1 and CDR2 are SGDLS and YYNGEE. With 3 bases clipped from V and 2 bases from J, the junction kept 4 bases outside the gene matches. There are 15 residues in the CDR3. CDR3 sequence: CASSAAGGLTDTQYF. In DNA, the CDR3 is TGTGCCAGCAGCGCAGCGGGGGGACTCACAGATACGCAGTATTTT.

The V gene is TRBV29-1, the J gene TRBJ2-4, with D tentatively TRBD1 (6 bases). Trimming shortened V by 7 bases and J by 6 bases, and 13 bases separated the two germline ends. Germline V CDR1 and CDR2: SQVTM, ANQGSEA. The CDR3 sequence is 12 residues long. The CDR3 here is CSAQRDTNIQYF. The DNA for the CDR3 is TGCAGCGCCCAACGGGACACAAACATTCAGTACTTC.

The J gene is TRBJ2-1, the V gene TRBV29-1; no reliable D call. This CDR3 contains 11 residues. In germline, CDR1 is SQVTM, CDR2 ANQGSEA. The CDR3 is CTGYSYNEQFF. The DNA of the CDR3 is TGCACCGGGTACTCCTACAATGAGCAGTTCTTC.

The chain couples TRBV13 to TRBJ2-3; 13 nucleotides agree with TRBD2. The germline gives CDR1 PRHDT, CDR2 FYEKMQ (reference sequence). This CDR3 has 18 residues. After removal of 1 base from V and 3 bases from J, the junction contained 7 bases not matched to a gene. DNA for the CDR3: TGTGCCAGCAGCTTAGAACTAGCGGGGGGGTCGGAGACAGATACGCAGTATTTT. It translates to CASSLELAGGSETDTQYF.

This clone has a single count. The chain couples TRBV3-1 (or the pseudogene TRBV3-2) to TRBJ1-5; no firm D call. The CDR3 length is 13 residues. Trimming removed 2 bases at V and 4 bases at J, with 6 bases between. Germline CDR1 and CDR2: LGHDT and YNNKEL (reference sequence). CDR3 DNA: TGTGCCAGCAGCCAATCGGGTAATCAGCCCCAGCATTTT. It codes for CASSQSGNQPQHF.

The chain employs TRBV3-1 (or the pseudogene TRBV3-2) and TRBJ2-1, with a weak D call TRBD1 (5 bases). Trimming stripped 4 bases from V and 7 bases from J, with 17 bases between. The CDR3 runs 15 residues. Germline CDR1 reads LGHDT; CDR2 reads YNNKEL (reference sequence). Here the CDR3 DNA reads TGTGCCAGCAGCCCCGAAGGGGCCCTTCTTAATGAGCAGTTCTTC. Translation gives CASSPEGALLNEQFF.

The rearrangement uses TRBV18 and TRBJ2-7; weak D call: TRBD1 (5 bases). The germline V gene encodes CDR1 KGHSH and CDR2 LQKENI. The CDR3 has 13 amino acids. The V end was cut by 3 bases, the J end by 2 bases, with 8 bases between. DNA of the CDR3: TGTGCCAGCTCACCCCCAGGGACCTACGAGCAGTACTTC. Encoded protein: CASSPPGTYEQYF.

This clone was counted a single time. The chain joins TRBV6-5 to TRBJ2-7; a weak D match, TRBD2 (6 bases). The germline V gene has CDR1 MNHEY and CDR2 SVGAGI. The CDR3 length is 14 residues. Trimming took 4 bases from V and 4 from J, leaving 14 bases between them. This CDR3 is CASSSEGGYYEQYF. The CDR3 region has the DNA TGTGCCAGCAGTTCAGAAGGAGGGTATTACGAGCAGTACTTC.

The V gene is TRBV7-9, the J gene TRBJ2-3; no clear D. The germline gives CDR1 SEHNR, CDR2 FQNEAQ (reference sequence). The CDR3 is 15 residues long. V shed 3 bases and J shed 5 bases, with 15 bases lying between them. The CDR3 DNA is TGTGCCAGCAGCTTGCCCCGACATCAACAAGATACGCAGTATTTT. Its protein is CASSLPRHQQDTQYF.

The rearrangement joins TRBV6-5 to TRBJ1-5, with TRBD1 identical over 8 bases. Germline trimming cut 10 bases from V and 0 bases from J; bases unmatched to any gene: 5. The germline CDR1 and CDR2 sequences are MNHEY and SVGAGI. This CDR3 has 14 residues. The CDR3, as DNA: TGTGCCACAAGACAGGGGTATAGCAATCAGCCCCAGCATTTT. Its protein is CATRQGYSNQPQHF.

The chain uses TRBV5-5 and TRBJ1-1; 8 bases align to TRBD1. CDR1 is SGHKS and CDR2 is YYEKEE in the germline V gene (reference sequence). This CDR3 comprises 12 residues. V lost 2 bases to trimming and J lost 11 bases; unmatched junction nucleotides: 5. CDR3 amino acids: CASSLRQGRAFF. Written as DNA, the CDR3 is TGTGCCAGCAGCTTACGACAGGGGCGGGCTTTCTTT.

To note about this clone: The sample contains more than one DNA sequence encoding this CDR3. The chain is built from TRBV5-5 and TRBJ1-4; TRBD1 might be the D (6 bases). The germline gives CDR1 SGHKS, CDR2 YYEKEE (reference sequence). The CDR3 loop spans 15 amino acids. V was clipped by 0 bases and J by 2 bases, with 8 bases between them. CDR3 nucleotides: TGTGCCAGCAGCTTGGTGAGGGGGACTAATGAAAAACTGTTTTTT. Translated: CASSLVRGTNEKLFF.

Only one count was recorded for this clone. The chain recombines TRBV24-1 with TRBJ2-3; the D is unclear. Germline V gene data show CDR1 as KGHDR and CDR2 as SFDVKD. The CDR3 length is 16 residues. The V end lost 3 bases, the J end lost 6 bases, and 18 bases lay between the germline ends. The CDR3: CATSDPIASVADTQYF. The CDR3 DNA follows: TGTGCCACCAGTGATCCCATAGCTTCGGTCGCCGATACGCAGTATTTT.

V gene TRBV5-4 combines with J gene TRBJ2-2; 11 positions match TRBD2. This CDR3 comprises 16 residues. The V and J ends lost 3 bases and 3 bases, in that order; junction bases with no gene match: 4. The germline V gene has CDR1 SGHNT and CDR2 YYREEE (reference sequence). CDR3 sequence: CASSSTSGIYTGELFF. The DNA for the CDR3 is TGTGCCAGCAGCTCGACTAGCGGGATCTACACCGGGGAGCTGTTTTTT.

The chain carries TRBV20-1 and TRBJ2-1, with no clear D. From germline, CDR1 is DFQATT and CDR2 SNEGSKA (reference sequence). The CDR3 length is 11 residues. The ends were cut back, 2 bases at V and 5 bases at J, with 4 bases in the middle. The CDR3 is CSARPNNEQFF. CDR3 bases: TGCAGTGCTAGACCAAACAATGAGCAGTTCTTC.

The CDR3 sequence is CASSLWGDTYEQYF. The CDR3 DNA reads as TGTGCCAGCAGCTTGTGGGGCGACACCTACGAGCAGTACTTC. The chain carries TRBV5-4 and TRBJ2-7, with D possibly matching TRBD1 (5 bases). Trimming left V 1 base short and J 2 bases short, with 10 bases between. The CDR3 is 14 amino acids. In germline, CDR1 is SGHNT, CDR2 YYREEE (reference sequence).